A single sample gave rise to the 30 T cell receptor beta chains below, sequenced in a study of blood T cell repertoires in COVID-19. TCRdb's table, derived via immunoSEQ multiplex PCR, lists solely in-frame clones and lacks some. This table holds about 140,000 clones, around 85% found once. The source material was peripheral blood. The receptors were sampled from a man between 50 and 59 years old with acute or convalescent COVID-19.

The chain recombines TRBV7-6 with TRBJ1-1; possibly TRBD1 for D (6 bases). This CDR3 contains 15 residues. Trimming stripped 1 base from V and 4 bases from J, with 13 bases between. Germline V gene lookup returns CDR1 SGHVS and CDR2 FNYEAQ. The CDR3 loop reads CASSLGLGAGTEAFF. CDR3 sequence (DNA): TGTGCCAGCAGCTTAGGGCTGGGGGCTGGCACTGAAGCTTTCTTT.

The chain has TRBV7-3 and TRBJ2-2; D gene uncertain. Germline V gene lookup returns CDR1 SGHTA and CDR2 FQGTGA. The CDR3 loop spans 13 amino acids. Trimming left V 2 bases short and J 6 bases short, with 7 bases between. The CDR3 sequence: CASSLVRSGELFF. The CDR3 coding sequence is TGTGCCAGCAGCTTAGTCAGGTCCGGGGAGCTGTTTTTT.

The chain combines TRBV19 with TRBJ1-2; D might be TRBD1 (5 bases). CDR3 length equals 14 residues. The germline V gene has CDR1 LNHDA and CDR2 SQIVND (reference sequence). Trimming took off 4 bases at V and 0 bases at J, with 9 bases between the two ends. This chain's CDR3 is CASSNQGANYGYTF. DNA for the CDR3: TGTGCCAGTAGTAATCAGGGCGCTAACTATGGCTACACCTTC.

As regards this clone: A read error may account for a junction end that differs from germline. The J gene is TRBJ2-7, the V gene TRBV12-3 or TRBV12-4, with 7 bases that match TRBD1. This CDR3 has 11 amino acids. CDR3 amino acids: CASSLLGQEHF. In nucleotides, the CDR3 is TGTGCCAGCAGTTTGTTAGGACAGGAACACTTC.

CDR3 region: CASTPGAGETQYF. The CDR3 DNA reads as TGCGCCAGCACCCCCGGGGCGGGGGAGACCCAGTACTTC. V is TRBV5-1 and J is TRBJ2-5; D may be TRBD2 (6 bases). CDR1 is SGHRS and CDR2 is YFSETQ in the germline V gene. V lost 6 bases and J 5 bases, leaving 14 bases between the germline ends. This CDR3 region has 13 residues.

Regarding this clone: Other nucleotide sequences in the sample specify the same CDR3. The chain uses TRBV12-3 or TRBV12-4 and TRBJ1-5; D might be TRBD1 (5 bases). Trimming left V 3 bases short and J 5 bases short, with 8 bases between. The CDR3 contains 13 residues. The CDR3 DNA reads as TGTGCCAGCAGTTTCGGGGGTGATCAGCCCCAGCATTTT. Translating it yields CASSFGGDQPQHF.

The rearrangement uses TRBV6-1 and TRBJ2-5; D is unclear. CDR1 is MNHNS and CDR2 is SASEGT in the germline V gene. The CDR3 length is 15 residues. Trimming removed 7 bases from V and 2 bases from J, with 17 bases in between. CDR3: CASTPRKTRQETQYF. CDR3 DNA: TGTGCCAGCACCCCCAGGAAGACACGACAAGAGACCCAGTACTTC.

This clone appeared a single time. The gene calls are TRBV20-1 and TRBJ1-2, with D hard to call. The V gene lost 6 bases and the J gene lost 4 bases, with 9 bases spanning the gap. Looked up from germline, CDR1 is DFQATT and CDR2 is SNEGSKA (reference sequence). The CDR3 consists of 11 residues. The CDR3 coding sequence is TGCAGTGCCCCGGGAGTCTATGGCTACACCTTC. Translated, it gives CSAPGVYGYTF.

This chain connects TRBV9 to TRBJ1-1; 9 positions match TRBD1. The CDR3 has 12 residues. J was trimmed by 7 bases and V by 3 bases; bases with no gene match: 1. Germline V gene lookup returns CDR1 SGDLS and CDR2 YYNGEE. CDR3 residues: CASSGTGDEAFF. The CDR3 DNA is TGTGCCAGCAGCGGGACAGGGGATGAAGCTTTCTTT.

The chain carries TRBV7-8 and TRBJ2-2, with no clear D. Trimming stripped 0 bases from V and 5 bases from J, with 7 bases between. This CDR3 region has 14 residues. The germline V gene encodes CDR1 SGHVS and CDR2 FQNEAQ. CDR3 in DNA: TGTGCCAGCAGCTTAGCTCCGTATACCGGGGAGCTGTTTTTT. Translating gives CASSLAPYTGELFF.

The chain carries TRBV6-5 and TRBJ1-1; TRBD1 is a possible D gene (5 bases). Germline V gives CDR1 MNHEY, CDR2 SVGAGI. The CDR3 totals 12 residues. V shed 0 bases and J shed 7 bases, with 6 bases lying between them. The CDR3 region has the DNA TGTGCCAGCAGTTACTCGGGACTTGAAGCTTTCTTT. Translation gives CASSYSGLEAFF.

Details on this clone: Other DNA sequences in this specimen translate into the identical CDR3. The rearrangement links TRBV24-1 to TRBJ2-7; the D gene is possibly TRBD1 (5 bases). Germline values: CDR1 KGHDR, CDR2 SFDVKD. Trimming shortened V by 3 bases and J by 2 bases, and 10 bases separated the two germline ends. The CDR3 runs 14 residues. CDR3 nucleotides: TGTGCCACCAGTGATCCCGACAGACCCTACGAGCAGTACTTC. This gives the protein CATSDPDRPYEQYF.

V gene TRBV30 combines with J gene TRBJ1-2; D gene ambiguous. The CDR3 contains 15 residues. V was clipped by 0 bases and J by 3 bases, with 14 bases between them. Germline V gene data show CDR1 as GTSNPN and CDR2 as SVGIG (reference sequence). CDR3 DNA sequence: TGTGCCTGGAGTGTTGAGGGCAGAAGGTACTATGGCTACACCTTC. Its protein is CAWSVEGRRYYGYTF.

This chain joins TRBV2 and TRBJ1-2, with TRBD1 matching over 10 bases. This CDR3 spans 15 amino acids. CDR1 SNHLY and CDR2 FYNNEI come from the germline V gene. J gave up 0 bases and V 6 bases, and 4 bases lay outside the gene matches. The CDR3 DNA sequence: TGTGCCAGCAGCCTCGGACAGGGGGCTAACTATGGCTACACCTTC. This sequence encodes CASSLGQGANYGYTF.

The rearrangement joins TRBV27 to TRBJ1-6; tentative D call: TRBD1 (6 bases). The CDR3 runs 13 residues. Germline CDR1 is MNHEY and CDR2 is SMNVEV (reference sequence). The V gene lost 8 bases and the J gene lost 6 bases, with 11 bases spanning the gap. CDR3 DNA: TGTGCCAGCGCGACAGGACCTAATTCACCCCTCCACTTT. Translation: CASATGPNSPLHF.

The chain carries TRBV18 and TRBJ2-3, with TRBD1 matching over 11 bases. The CDR3 is 17 amino acids. The germline gives CDR1 KGHSH, CDR2 LQKENI. With 1 base clipped from V and 1 base from J, the junction kept 4 bases outside the gene matches. The CDR3 loop is CASSPLDRGHGTDTQYF. Here the CDR3 DNA reads TGTGCCAGCTCACCACTGGACAGGGGGCATGGCACAGATACGCAGTATTTT.

The rearrangement uses TRBV11-2 and TRBJ2-7; D unclear. The germline V and J ends were trimmed by 5 bases and 6 bases, with 20 bases remaining between them. Germline-derived CDR1 and CDR2 are SGHAT and FQNNGV. This CDR3 comprises 15 residues. CDR3 sequence reads: CASSHPPKDGPEQYF. The DNA for the CDR3 is TGTGCCAGCAGCCACCCTCCCAAGGATGGGCCCGAGCAGTACTTC. Filled out from reference TRBV11-2 and TRBJ2-7, the complete variable domain reads EAGVAQSPRYKIIEKRQSVAFWCNPISGHATLYWYQQILGQGPKLLIQFQNNGVVDDSQLPKDRFSAERLKGVDSTLKIQPAKLEDSAVYLCASSHPPKDGPEQYFGPGTRLTVT.

The rearrangement uses TRBV5-6 and TRBJ2-7; TRBD2 matches 11 bases. Germline V gene data show CDR1 as SGHDT and CDR2 as YYEEEE. The CDR3 has 14 residues. J lost 4 bases, V lost 3 bases, and 3 bases had no gene match. CDR3: CASSSGTSGYEQYF. The CDR3 region has the DNA TGTGCCAGCAGCTCCGGGACTAGCGGATACGAGCAGTACTTC.

The chain employs TRBV12-3 or TRBV12-4 and TRBJ2-3; no clear D. Trimming took off 8 bases at V and 6 bases at J, with 9 bases between the two ends. There are 11 residues in the CDR3. The DNA for the CDR3 is TGTGCCAGCCTGAGTACGGATACGCAGTATTTT. This encodes CASLSTDTQYF.

CDR3 region: CAYDRGVGEYTIYF. The CDR3 region has the DNA TGTGCCTATGACAGGGGAGTTGGTGAATACACCATATATTTT. J is TRBJ1-3 and V is TRBV30, with TRBD1 matching over 8 bases. The germline V gene encodes CDR1 GTSNPN and CDR2 SVGIG (reference sequence). J lost 8 bases, V lost 7 bases, and 13 bases had no gene match. This CDR3 is 14 amino acids long.

This clone was counted between two and nine times. V is TRBV19 and J is TRBJ1-2, with 9 bases lining up with TRBD1. V was clipped by 6 bases and J by 6 bases; unmatched bases: 2. This CDR3 has 12 residues. Germline CDR1 and CDR2: LNHDA and SQIVND (reference sequence). CDR3 in amino acids: CASRQGAHGYTF. The CDR3 region has the DNA TGTGCCAGTAGACAGGGGGCCCATGGCTACACCTTC. Together with reference TRBV19 and TRBJ1-2, the CDR3 gives the full variable domain: DGGITQSPKYLFRKEGQNVTLSCEQNLNHDAMYWYRQDPGQGLRLIYYSQIVNDFQKGDIAEGYSVSREKKESFPLTVTSAQKNPTAFYLCASRQGAHGYTFGSGTRLTVV.

In its sample, this clone was seen once. The V call is TRBV5-1, the J call TRBJ2-3; 9 bases are a match to TRBD2. The CDR3 contains 15 residues. Looked up from germline, CDR1 is SGHRS and CDR2 is YFSETQ. V gave up 6 bases and J gave up 6 bases; unmatched junction bases: 11. The CDR3 reads CASTPAGGIGDTQYF. The CDR3 DNA reads as TGCGCCAGCACCCCAGCGGGGGGCATAGGGGATACGCAGTATTTT.

The chain employs TRBV7-3 and TRBJ2-3; 12 bases agree with TRBD1. V lost 4 bases, J lost 6 bases, and 5 bases stayed unmatched. Germline V lookup: CDR1 SGHTA, CDR2 FQGTGA. The CDR3 spans 15 residues. CDR3 nucleotides: TGTGCCAGCAGCTCCGGGACAGGGGGCAAGGATACGCAGTATTTT. It codes for CASSSGTGGKDTQYF.

In the case of this clone: The junction and the germline gene differ at one end; a read error may be behind it. V and J are TRBV6-5 and TRBJ1-5; D is undetermined. The CDR3 spans 15 residues. Germline lookup yields CDR1 MNHEY and CDR2 SVGAGI. This chain's CDR3 is CASSYEAPTDQPRHF. The CDR3, as DNA: TGTGCCAGCAGTTACGAGGCTCCCACGGATCAGCCCCGGCATTTT.

V and J are TRBV18 and TRBJ1-2, with D perhaps matching TRBD1 (6 bases). This CDR3 region has 12 residues. Germline V gene lookup returns CDR1 KGHSH and CDR2 LQKENI. The germline V and J ends were trimmed by 6 bases and 9 bases, with 14 bases remaining between them. CDR3 DNA: TGTGCCAGCTCGTCCCGACAGGAACGCTACACCTTC. Translated, it gives CASSSRQERYTF.

The chain has TRBV30 and TRBJ1-6, with TRBD1 matching 7 bases. Germline values: CDR1 GTSNPN, CDR2 SVGIG (reference sequence). This CDR3 comprises 16 residues. With V trimmed by 1 base and J by 5 bases, 8 bases remained unmatched. This chain's CDR3 is CAWSAGGTAHNSPLHF. CDR3 nucleotide sequence: TGTGCCTGGAGTGCGGGCGGGACAGCACATAATTCACCCCTCCACTTT.

The DNA for the CDR3 is TGTGCCAGCAGCTTACCCTCGACAGGGGCCAATACCTGCGCTTTCTTT. Its translation: CASSLPSTGANTCAFF. The rearrangement joins TRBV7-9 to TRBJ1-1; TRBD1 matches at 8 bases. The CDR3 totals 16 residues. The trim removed 2 bases at V and 11 bases at J, leaving 16 bases unmatched. Per germline, CDR1 SEHNR and CDR2 FQNEAQ (reference sequence).

CDR3 sequence reads: CASSLVRAGGSEQYF. CDR3 coding DNA: TGCGCCAGCAGCTTGGTAAGGGCAGGGGGTTCCGAGCAGTACTTC. The gene calls are TRBV5-1 and TRBJ2-7, with 7 bases aligning to TRBD1. Germline CDR1 is SGHRS and CDR2 is YFSETQ. With 0 bases clipped from V and 6 bases from J, the junction kept 9 bases outside the gene matches. CDR3 length equals 15 residues.

This clone was detected a few times. The chain employs TRBV7-3 and TRBJ2-1; 10 nucleotides agree with TRBD2. Per germline, CDR1 SGHTA and CDR2 FQGTGA. V shed 4 bases, J shed 8 bases, and the junction held 5 bases outside the gene matches. The CDR3 totals 14 residues. CDR3 coding DNA: TGTGCCAGCAGCTCTAGCGGGGGTTTGGATGAGCAGTTCTTC. Residues: CASSSSGGLDEQFF.

This rearrangement joins TRBV21-1 to TRBJ1-1. TRBV21-1 is a recognized pseudogene. CDR3 size: 17 residues. DNA for the CDR3: TGTGCCAGCAGCAAAGTCGGGGGGGCAGAGAAGAACACTGAAGCTTTCTTT. It translates to CASSKVGGAEKNTEAFF.